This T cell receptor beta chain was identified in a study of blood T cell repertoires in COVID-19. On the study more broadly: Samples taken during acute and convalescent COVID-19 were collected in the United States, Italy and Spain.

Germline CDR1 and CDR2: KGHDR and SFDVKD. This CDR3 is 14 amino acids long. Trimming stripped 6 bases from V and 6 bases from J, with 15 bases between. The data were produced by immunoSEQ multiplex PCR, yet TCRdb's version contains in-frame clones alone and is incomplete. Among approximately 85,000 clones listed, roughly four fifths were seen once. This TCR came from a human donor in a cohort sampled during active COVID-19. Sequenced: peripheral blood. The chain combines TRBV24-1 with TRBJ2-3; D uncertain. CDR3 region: CATSSSHYPDTQYF. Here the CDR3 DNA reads TGTGCCACCAGTAGTTCCCACTACCCGGATACGCAGTATTTT.